A single sample gave rise to the 28 T cell receptor beta chains below, sequenced in a study of blood T cell repertoires in COVID-19. Profiling relied on immunoSEQ multiplex PCR, and the TCRdb table lists in-frame clones only, not all of them. This sample yields around 250,000 clones, of which about 83% are seen a single time; around 8.9% belongs to the top ten. The source material was peripheral blood. These receptors were obtained from a man aged 35 to 55 with active or convalescent COVID-19.

The chain is built from TRBV11-3 and TRBJ2-3; 8 bases are shared with TRBD1. V was clipped by 5 bases and J by 3 bases; unmatched bases: 4. The germline gives CDR1 SGHNT, CDR2 YENEEA. The CDR3 has 14 amino acids. In DNA form, the CDR3 reads TGTGCCAGCAGCCCGGGACAGGAAACAGATACGCAGTATTTT. It encodes CASSPGQETDTQYF.

The chain joins TRBV20-1 to TRBJ1-4; no clear D gene. The ends were cut back, 3 bases at V and 8 bases at J, with 4 bases in the middle. The CDR3 contains 10 residues. Germline-derived CDR1 and CDR2 are DFQATT and SNEGSKA (reference sequence). Written as DNA, the CDR3 is TGCAGTGCTAGTCGGGAAAAACTGTTTTTT. Amino acids: CSASREKLFF.

This clone was counted between two and nine times. The DNA of the CDR3 is TGCGCCAGCAGCTTGGGGGGACAGATTAGTGAAAAACTGTTTTTT. Translating it yields CASSLGGQISEKLFF. The gene calls are TRBV5-1 and TRBJ1-4; 7 bases line up with TRBD1. CDR1 SGHRS and CDR2 YFSETQ come from the germline V gene. Trimming took 0 bases from V and 7 from J; bases not matched to a gene: 6. The CDR3 runs to 15 residues.

The V and J genes are TRBV27 and TRBJ2-7, with D maybe TRBD1 (5 bases). Germline V gene lookup returns CDR1 MNHEY and CDR2 SMNVEV (reference sequence). V gave up 4 bases and J gave up 2 bases, with 15 bases separating them. The CDR3 is made up of 15 amino acids. The CDR3, as DNA: TGTGCCAGCAGTTCAATACAGGTGACCCCCTACGAGCAGTACTTC. It specifies CASSSIQVTPYEQYF.

V is TRBV10-2 and J is TRBJ1-1; D gene ambiguous. CDR1 is WSHSY, CDR2 SAAADI, per germline. The CDR3 contains 15 residues. V gave up 2 bases and J gave up 1 base, with 11 bases separating them. CDR3 in DNA: TGCGCCAGCAGTGAGCCCAGTGCTGGGAACACTGAAGCTTTCTTT. Translation: CASSEPSAGNTEAFF.

The sample holds one count of this clone. This sequence joins TRBV3-1 (or the pseudogene TRBV3-2) and TRBJ2-2, with TRBD1 matching 9 bases. The germline V gene encodes CDR1 LGHDT and CDR2 YNNKEL (reference sequence). This CDR3 is 15 amino acids long. J lost 6 bases, V lost 4 bases, and 6 bases had no gene match. Here the CDR3 DNA reads TGTGCCAGCAGCCGCACAGGGGGCAGCGCCGGGGAGCTGTTTTTT. Translated, it gives CASSRTGGSAGELFF.

The chain couples TRBV6-2 or TRBV6-3 to TRBJ1-4, with D uncertain. V was shortened by 6 bases and J by 10 bases, with 18 bases between the two germline ends. Germline V gene sequence: CDR1 MNHEY, CDR2 SVGEGT. This CDR3 has 14 amino acids. The CDR3 coding sequence is TGTGCCAGCAGCTCCGGGGTATGGGCCGGAAAACTGTTTTTT. Translating gives CASSSGVWAGKLFF.

The gene calls are TRBV9 and TRBJ2-1; 8 nucleotides match TRBD2. Looked up from germline, CDR1 is SGDLS and CDR2 is YYNGEE. The CDR3 has 17 residues. Germline trimming cut 0 bases from V and 1 base from J; bases unmatched to any gene: 6. CDR3 nucleotides: TGTGCCAGCAGCGTAGAGAGCGGGAGTAGTTCCTACAATGAGCAGTTCTTC. This translates into CASSVESGSSSYNEQFF.

The genes are TRBV13 and TRBJ2-1; 9 nucleotides align to TRBD1. The V gene end was trimmed by 7 bases and the J gene end by 4 bases; junction bases not matched to a gene: 8. This CDR3 region has 15 residues. Germline V gene lookup returns CDR1 PRHDT and CDR2 FYEKMQ (reference sequence). CDR3 loop: CASTKDRGPYNEQFF. CDR3 DNA sequence: TGTGCCAGCACCAAGGACAGGGGTCCGTACAATGAGCAGTTCTTC.

The chain recombines TRBV5-1 with TRBJ1-5, with 7 bases matching TRBD1. Germline CDR1 SGHRS, CDR2 YFSETQ. Trimming removed 1 base from V and 1 base from J; junction bases left unmatched: 2. The CDR3 loop spans 15 amino acids. The DNA of the CDR3 is TGCGCCAGCAGCTTGCAGGGGGTGAGCAATCAGCCCCAGCATTTT. This encodes CASSLQGVSNQPQHF.

This clone was counted once. The genes are TRBV28 and TRBJ2-7, with 7 bases matching TRBD1. The germline V gene has CDR1 MDHEN and CDR2 SYDVKM. There are 17 residues in the CDR3. After removal of 7 bases from V and 3 bases from J, the junction contained 18 bases not matched to a gene. The CDR3 loop reads CASTPDRPPSAYYEQYF. Written as DNA, the CDR3 is TGTGCCAGCACCCCGGACAGGCCACCATCTGCCTACTACGAGCAGTACTTC.

The CDR3 region has the DNA TGTGCCACCAGTGATGGAACAGGCGACCTTAGCAATCAGCCCCAGCATTTT. Its protein is CATSDGTGDLSNQPQHF. The V call is TRBV24-1, the J call TRBJ1-5; D is perhaps TRBD1 (5 bases). V lost 3 bases and J 0 bases, leaving 14 bases between the germline ends. Germline V lookup: CDR1 KGHDR, CDR2 SFDVKD. The CDR3 is 17 residues long.

V is TRBV5-6 and J is TRBJ1-3; tentatively, D is TRBD1 (5 bases). CDR3 length: 17 amino acids. V was pared by 0 bases and J by 0 bases, with 13 bases between. CDR1 is SGHDT and CDR2 is YYEEEE in the germline V gene. This CDR3 is CASSLESRGFSGNTIYF. In DNA, the CDR3 is TGTGCCAGCAGCTTGGAGTCAAGGGGATTCTCTGGAAACACCATATATTTT.

The genes are TRBV7-9 and TRBJ2-7, with TRBD2 as a possible D gene (6 bases). Germline CDR1 is SEHNR and CDR2 is FQNEAQ (reference sequence). V was clipped by 5 bases and J by 5 bases, with 10 bases between them. CDR3 length equals 12 residues. This CDR3 is CASSRDWHEQYF. The CDR3 bases are TGTGCCAGCAGCCGGGACTGGCACGAGCAGTACTTC.

This clone was detected once. The genes are TRBV6-2 or TRBV6-3 and TRBJ1-2, with D unclear. Trimming removed 5 bases from V and 4 bases from J, with 14 bases in between. CDR1 and CDR2 from the germline V gene are MNHEY and SVGEGT. This CDR3 contains 14 residues. CDR3 amino acids: CASSKHLTTYGYTF. CDR3 coding DNA: TGTGCCAGCAGTAAACATCTTACTACCTATGGCTACACCTTC.

The chain links TRBV30 to TRBJ1-3; weak D call: TRBD1 (6 bases). The CDR3 spans 15 residues. V was clipped by 3 bases and J by 1 base, with 13 bases between them. Germline CDR1 reads GTSNPN; CDR2 reads SVGIG (reference sequence). The CDR3: CAWSSQGSSGNTIYF. The CDR3 region has the DNA TGTGCCTGGAGCTCACAGGGTTCGTCTGGAAACACCATATATTTT.

The genes are TRBV5-1 and TRBJ2-5, with 7 positions matching TRBD1. V lost 4 bases to trimming and J lost 5 bases; unmatched junction nucleotides: 8. CDR1 and CDR2 (germline): SGHRS, YFSETQ. The CDR3 is 14 amino acids. Here the CDR3 reads CASSLRQGAETQYF. In DNA, the CDR3 is TGCGCCAGCAGCCTGAGACAGGGCGCCGAGACCCAGTACTTC.

The chain couples TRBV6-4 to TRBJ2-3; TRBD1 might be the D (6 bases). Trimming left V 3 bases short and J 2 bases short, with 9 bases between. This CDR3 region has 14 residues. The germline V gene has CDR1 MRHNA and CDR2 SNTAGT. The CDR3 is CASSESGATDTQYF. The CDR3 DNA reads TGTGCCAGCAGTGAATCAGGGGCCACAGATACGCAGTATTTT.

The V and J genes are TRBV6-6 and TRBJ2-5; 12 bases agree with TRBD1. Unmatched junction bases numbered 9, after V lost 6 bases and J lost 4 bases. This CDR3 has 16 residues. Germline V gives CDR1 MNHNY, CDR2 SVGAGI (reference sequence). The CDR3 nucleotides read TGTGCCAGCAGAGACGGGACAGGGGGCACTGGAGAGACCCAGTACTTC. It translates to CASRDGTGGTGETQYF.

This clone was counted between two and nine times. The chain has TRBV18 and TRBJ1-1; D is possibly TRBD1 (5 bases). The germline gives CDR1 KGHSH, CDR2 LQKENI. This CDR3 has 14 residues. Trimming cost V 3 bases and J 3 bases, with 11 bases left between them. CDR3 coding DNA: TGTGCCAGCTCACCCTCGGGGGGTCACACTGAAGCTTTCTTT. Its translation is CASSPSGGHTEAFF.

The rearrangement uses TRBV30 and TRBJ1-2; D is perhaps TRBD1 (5 bases). In germline, CDR1 is GTSNPN, CDR2 SVGIG (reference sequence). V lost 5 bases, J lost 2 bases, and 18 bases lay in between. CDR3 size: 15 residues. CDR3 in amino acids: CAWAIAGGSNYGYTF. The DNA of the CDR3 is TGTGCCTGGGCTATTGCTGGGGGGTCCAACTATGGCTACACCTTC. The variable domain in full, completed from reference TRBV30 and TRBJ1-2, reads SQTIHQWPATLVQPVGSPLSLECTVEGTSNPNLYWYRQAAGRGLQLLFYSVGIGQISSEVPQNLSASRPQDRQFILSSKKLLLSDSGFYLCAWAIAGGSNYGYTFGSGTRLTVV.

This chain uses TRBV4-1 with TRBJ1-3, with D unresolved. The CDR3 length is 15 residues. The germline V and J ends were trimmed by 5 bases and 0 bases, with 11 bases remaining between them. The V gene's germline CDR1 is MGHRA and CDR2 YSYEKL. The CDR3 protein is CASSFQQSSGNTIYF. Written as DNA, the CDR3 is TGCGCCAGCAGCTTCCAACAGAGCTCTGGAAACACCATATATTTT.

This chain uses TRBV14 with TRBJ1-1; D ambiguous. This CDR3 comprises 16 residues. V dropped 1 base and J dropped 1 base, with 13 bases sitting between them. Germline CDR1 reads SGHDN; CDR2 reads FVKESK. This CDR3 is CASSQVLGNSNTEAFF. The CDR3 DNA follows: TGTGCCAGCAGCCAAGTGCTCGGGAATTCGAACACTGAAGCTTTCTTT.

This chain joins TRBV5-1 and TRBJ2-7; 9 nucleotides agree with TRBD1. The germline gives CDR1 SGHRS, CDR2 YFSETQ. The CDR3 runs 14 residues. V gave up 4 bases and J gave up 5 bases; unmatched junction bases: 7. CDR3 protein: CASSPGQGIDEQYF. CDR3 bases: TGCGCCAGCAGCCCCGGACAGGGGATCGACGAGCAGTACTTC.

The chain joins TRBV5-6 to TRBJ1-1; 8 positions match TRBD1. Germline V CDR1 and CDR2: SGHDT, YYEEEE. The CDR3 has 14 residues. V shed 4 bases and J 8 bases; nucleotides not matched to a gene: 10. The CDR3 spells CASSRGTGGAEAFF. In DNA form, the CDR3 reads TGTGCCAGCAGCCGTGGGACAGGCGGCGCCGAAGCTTTCTTT.

This clone was detected only a few times. The same CDR3 can be traced to other DNA sequences in this sample. V gene TRBV19 combines with J gene TRBJ1-1, with TRBD1 identical over 8 bases. The CDR3 has 15 amino acids. Trimming cost V 1 base and J 1 base; bases outside gene matches: 2. CDR1 is LNHDA, CDR2 SQIVND, per germline (reference sequence). The CDR3 DNA is TGTGCCAGTAGTATAGTTGGGACAGGGAACACTGAAGCTTTCTTT. It yields the protein CASSIVGTGNTEAFF.

The CDR3 DNA reads as TGTGCCAGCAGCTTAGTAGTCCCAAACAGGGGCGGTTCACCCCTCCACTTT. This gives the protein CASSLVVPNRGGSPLHF. V is TRBV7-8 and J is TRBJ1-6; 7 bases are shared with TRBD1. Per the germline V gene, CDR1 is SGHVS and CDR2 is FQNEAQ. The CDR3 has 17 amino acids. The V and J ends lost 1 base and 9 bases, in that order; junction bases with no gene match: 12. Supplemented by reference TRBV7-8 and TRBJ1-6, the full variable domain reads GAGVSQSPRYKVAKRGQDVALRCDPISGHVSLFWYQQALGQGPEFLTYFQNEAQLDKSGLPSDRFFAERPEGSVSTLKIQRTQQEDSAVYLCASSLVVPNRGGSPLHFGNGTRLTVT.

This chain joins TRBV20-1 and TRBJ2-1; TRBD2 matches at 7 bases. This CDR3 has 14 residues. The junction had 8 bases not matched to a gene; V was cut back by 3 bases and J by 6 bases. Looked up from germline, CDR1 is DFQATT and CDR2 is SNEGSKA (reference sequence). CDR3 nucleotide sequence: TGCAGTGCTAGTCTGGGGGGGGAACTCAATGAGCAGTTCTTC. It translates to CSASLGGELNEQFF.